The present TCR beta chain was sequenced within a study of T cells in Graves' hyperthyroidism and ophthalmopathy. Regarding the study as a whole: Onset of ophthalmopathy came a median around 6.2 months after the model predicted it.

Using RNA transcripts as the source, TCR beta CDR3 regions were amplified. Primed by the HTBI set, a first-round RT-PCR was run on the TCR CDR3. TCRdb re-called the multiplex PCR reads with MiXCR, one entry per CDR3 protein. The table records roughly 500,000 distinct CDR3 sequences, 40% to 50% of them present only once. In its sample, this clonotype was seen many times. The antigen remains unidentified. The diagnoses drew upon clinical symptoms, serum thyroxine and TRAb, thyroid ultrasound and orbital computed tomography. V was clipped by 0 bases and J by 1 base, with 13 bases between them. This CDR3 region has 16 residues. The germline V gene has CDR1 DFQATT and CDR2 SNEGSKA (reference sequence).

This clonotype originated in an adult woman with Graves' disease, either hyperthyroidism or ophthalmopathy (not recorded which). Sequencing was carried out using peripheral blood or thyroid tissue (not recorded which). This rearrangement joins TRBV20-1 to TRBJ1-5; TRBD1 might be the D (5 bases). CDR3 in DNA: TGCAGTGCTAGAGATCATCGCCAGGGAAGCAATCAGCCCCAGCATTTT. Translation gives CSARDHRQGSNQPQHF.